This TCR beta chain was profiled in a study of neoadjuvant anti-PD-1 for oral cavity cancer. In the study overall: Most patients had three to four biweekly doses of 3 mg/kg nivolumab before resection. Patients without progression received a fourth nivolumab dose around day 43, then surgical resection on days 50-56.

Six replicates per PBMC sample, mostly from 400 to 500 ng of genomic DNA. Profiling relied on immunoSEQ multiplex PCR, and the TCRdb table lists in-frame clones only, not all of them. The sample holds tens of thousands of clones; 65% to 85% are singletons and the top ten take 2.5% to 3%. V lost 7 bases and J 6 bases, leaving 19 bases between the germline ends. The CDR3 loop spans 14 amino acids. The germline CDR1 and CDR2 sequences are MNHEY and SVGAGI. No culture or expansion preceded analysis of these blood cells. The origin of this receptor is a person aged 35-80 years with oral cavity squamous cell carcinoma. The chain employs TRBV6-5 and TRBJ2-7, with D perhaps TRBD2 (6 bases). The sequenced sample was PBMCs, obtained before nivolumab (anti-PD-1) treatment. The CDR3 loop reads CASKMGRHSREQYF. The CDR3 bases are TGTGCCAGCAAGATGGGGAGGCACAGTCGCGAGCAGTACTTC.